The 12 T cell receptor beta chains listed next were all sequenced from one sample in a study of blood T cell repertoires in COVID-19. Sequencing was performed with immunoSEQ multiplex PCR; in TCRdb, only in-frame clones are kept and a portion is missing. The table lists roughly 250,000 clones, approximately 86% of them singletons, with 4.5% to 6% in the top ten. Sequenced: peripheral blood. All receptors come from an elderly woman with active or convalescent COVID-19.

This clone has just a few counts. This chain connects TRBV6-5 to TRBJ1-2; D is possibly TRBD1 (6 bases). The V and J ends lost 10 bases and 8 bases respectively, with 14 bases between them. The CDR3 spans 11 residues. CDR1 is MNHEY and CDR2 is SVGAGI in the germline V gene. The CDR3 protein is CATSKTGGYTF. Written as DNA, the CDR3 is TGTGCCACCTCGAAGACAGGCGGCTACACCTTC.

This rearrangement joins TRBV24-1 to TRBJ2-5; TRBD1 is a possible D gene (5 bases). Trimming left V 5 bases short and J 3 bases short, with 9 bases between. There are 13 residues in the CDR3. Looked up from germline, CDR1 is KGHDR and CDR2 is SFDVKD. CDR3 amino acids: CATSVGREETQYF. In DNA, the CDR3 is TGTGCCACCAGTGTCGGCAGGGAAGAGACCCAGTACTTC.

The chain recombines TRBV28 with TRBJ2-7; 10 bases line up with TRBD2. The germline V gene encodes CDR1 MDHEN and CDR2 SYDVKM. The CDR3 runs 13 residues. Losses at the gene ends were 6 bases for V and 5 bases for J; bases not matched to a gene: 4. CDR3 sequence: CASRPSGSHEQYF. The CDR3 DNA is TGTGCCAGCAGACCTAGCGGGAGTCACGAGCAGTACTTC.

The rearrangement links TRBV5-1 to TRBJ2-4; 10 bases are a match to TRBD1. Germline V CDR1 and CDR2: SGHRS, YFSETQ. There are 19 residues in the CDR3. Trimming removed 4 bases from V and 2 bases from J; junction bases left unmatched: 15. As DNA, the CDR3 is TGCGCCAGCAGCAAGCAGACAGGGGGCGGGCGGGAGCCCAAAAACATTCAGTACTTC. Translation: CASSKQTGGGREPKNIQYF.

This chain connects TRBV30 to TRBJ1-6; D gene unclear. In germline, CDR1 is GTSNPN, CDR2 SVGIG (reference sequence). Trimming left V 5 bases short and J 7 bases short, with 15 bases between. The length of the CDR3 is 14 residues. CDR3 amino acids: CAWESGPLNSPLHF. CDR3 sequence (DNA): TGTGCCTGGGAGAGCGGGCCATTAAATTCACCCCTCCACTTT.

The chain employs TRBV29-1 and TRBJ2-5; D is possibly TRBD2 (6 bases). The CDR3 consists of 12 residues. CDR1 and CDR2 (germline): SQVTM, ANQGSEA. V was clipped by 4 bases and J by 5 bases, with 11 bases between them. Here the CDR3 reads CSVVSGEETQYF. The CDR3 DNA follows: TGCAGCGTTGTTTCGGGAGAGGAGACCCAGTACTTC.

J is TRBJ2-3 and V is TRBV4-1; maybe TRBD2 (6 bases). V lost 2 bases, J lost 0 bases, and 9 bases lay in between. The germline V gene has CDR1 MGHRA and CDR2 YSYEKL. The CDR3 runs 15 residues. CDR3 protein: CASSQSGSSTDTQYF. In DNA, the CDR3 is TGCGCCAGCAGCCAAAGCGGGTCTAGCACAGATACGCAGTATTTT.

The CDR3 loop is CASGRSSYEQYF. The CDR3 region has the DNA TGTGCCAGCGGTAGGAGCTCCTACGAGCAGTACTTC. The chain couples TRBV28 to TRBJ2-7; D unresolved. This CDR3 contains 12 residues. From germline, CDR1 is MDHEN and CDR2 SYDVKM. The V gene lost 8 bases and the J gene lost 0 bases, with 8 bases spanning the gap.

The chain couples TRBV28 to TRBJ2-5; 7 bases fit TRBD2. Germline CDR1 reads MDHEN; CDR2 reads SYDVKM. Trimming took 9 bases from V and 7 from J; bases not matched to a gene: 8. The CDR3 runs to 12 residues. The CDR3 loop is CASEGREGTQYF. CDR3 DNA: TGTGCCAGTGAGGGCAGGGAGGGGACCCAGTACTTC.

V usage is TRBV29-1 and J usage is TRBJ2-2, with TRBD1 identical over 8 bases. Germline CDR1 is SQVTM and CDR2 is ANQGSEA. The CDR3 covers 12 residues. J lost 4 bases, V lost 7 bases, and 2 bases had no gene match. CDR3 protein: CSADRGTGELFF. The CDR3, as DNA: TGCAGCGCCGACAGGGGCACCGGGGAGCTGTTTTTT.

V gene TRBV5-6 combines with J gene TRBJ1-2; D not certain. Germline V CDR1 and CDR2: SGHDT, YYEEEE. The V gene lost 3 bases and the J gene lost 0 bases, with 9 bases spanning the gap. This CDR3 has 14 residues. The CDR3 sequence: CASSWRGANYGYTF. CDR3 DNA: TGTGCCAGCAGCTGGCGGGGAGCTAACTATGGCTACACCTTC.

The J gene is TRBJ1-6, the V gene TRBV18, with 7 bases identical to TRBD1. This CDR3 region has 16 residues. The J segment lost 5 bases and the V segment lost 4 bases, leaving 8 bases of the junction unmatched. Germline CDR1 is KGHSH and CDR2 is LQKENI. CDR3 sequence reads: CASSRLGGANNSPLHF. DNA of the CDR3: TGTGCCAGCTCACGCTTAGGGGGCGCGAATAATTCACCCCTCCACTTT.